The 18 T cell receptor beta chains reported below all come from one sample, sequenced in a study of PD-1 blockade in mismatch repair-deficient tumors. The table came from immunoSEQ multiplex PCR; TCRdb's copy has only in-frame clones and leaves some out. Here the sample spans over 100,000 clones, around 80% being singletons. Specimen: peripheral blood, collected 60 weeks after starting pembrolizumab. These receptors all come from an adult with mismatch repair-deficient cancer.

This rearrangement joins TRBV29-1 to TRBJ2-7; D is unresolved. Germline V gene lookup returns CDR1 SQVTM and CDR2 ANQGSEA. The CDR3 contains 12 residues. The V end was cut by 7 bases, the J end by 2 bases, with 12 bases between. The DNA for the CDR3 is TGCAGCGCCTCGTCTTCTACCTACGAGCAGTACTTC. This sequence encodes CSASSSTYEQYF.

The rearrangement joins TRBV6-5 to TRBJ1-2; tentatively, D is TRBD1 (5 bases). Germline V CDR1 and CDR2: MNHEY, SVGAGI. The V end lost 6 bases, the J end lost 8 bases, and 19 bases lay between the germline ends. The CDR3 is 14 amino acids. CDR3 in amino acids: CASSPPGARRGYTF. The CDR3 DNA follows: TGTGCCAGCAGCCCCCCCGGGGCCCGGAGAGGCTACACCTTC.

This chain connects TRBV7-3 to TRBJ2-3, with 8 bases aligning to TRBD2. The CDR3 runs 13 residues. The junction had 1 base not matched to a gene; V was cut back by 3 bases and J by 5 bases. The germline CDR1 and CDR2 sequences are SGHTA and FQGTGA. CDR3 nucleotide sequence: TGTGCCAGCAGCTTGCTAGCGGGAGATACGCAGTATTTT. Encoded protein: CASSLLAGDTQYF.

This chain links TRBV6-1 with TRBJ2-2; D gene uncertain. Trimming removed 5 bases at V and 6 bases at J, with 10 bases between. The length of the CDR3 is 13 residues. Germline CDR1 is MNHNS and CDR2 is SASEGT. The CDR3 coding sequence is TGTGCCAGCAGTATAAGACCCCCCGGGGAGCTGTTTTTT. Protein: CASSIRPPGELFF.

A single count supports this clone. The rearrangement joins TRBV7-6 to TRBJ2-7, with a tentative D call TRBD2 (6 bases). Per germline, CDR1 SGHVS and CDR2 FNYEAQ. V lost 5 bases and J 0 bases, leaving 8 bases between the germline ends. The CDR3 sequence is 13 residues long. CDR3 amino acids: CASSGGLSYEQYF. In nucleotides, the CDR3 is TGTGCCAGCAGCGGGGGACTCTCCTACGAGCAGTACTTC.

The chain uses TRBV19 and TRBJ2-2; no clear D gene. CDR1 LNHDA and CDR2 SQIVND come from the germline V gene (reference sequence). This CDR3 has 15 amino acids. Trimming removed 1 base at V and 0 bases at J, with 6 bases between. The CDR3 region is CASSIVGANTGELFF. Here the CDR3 DNA reads TGTGCCAGTAGTATAGTTGGAGCGAACACCGGGGAGCTGTTTTTT.

This clone was counted at least ten times. The V gene is TRBV11-3, the J gene TRBJ2-2; 7 bases fit TRBD1. Germline trimming cut 5 bases from V and 3 bases from J; bases unmatched to any gene: 6. Germline loops: CDR1 SGHNT, CDR2 YENEEA. The CDR3 extends over 15 amino acids. CDR3 residues: CASSLRQGYTGELFF. As DNA, the CDR3 is TGTGCCAGCAGCCTCCGACAGGGTTACACCGGGGAGCTGTTTTTT.

The chain joins TRBV19 to TRBJ2-6; D gene unclear. Between the trimmed V and J ends, which lost 3 bases and 1 base, there was a span of 10 bases. CDR3 size: 16 residues. Germline CDR1 LNHDA, CDR2 SQIVND (reference sequence). For the CDR3, the DNA is TGTGCCAGTAGTATGTCGTTTCGGTCTGGGGCCAACGTCCTGACTTTC. Translation: CASSMSFRSGANVLTF. The variable domain in full, with the rest retrieved from reference TRBV19 and TRBJ2-6, is DGGITQSPKYLFRKEGQNVTLSCEQNLNHDAMYWYRQDPGQGLRLIYYSQIVNDFQKGDIAEGYSVSREKKESFPLTVTSAQKNPTAFYLCASSMSFRSGANVLTFGAGSRLTVL.

The V gene is TRBV7-9, the J gene TRBJ2-1; 9 bases agree with TRBD2. Losses at the gene ends were 5 bases for V and 2 bases for J; bases not matched to a gene: 7. Germline V gene data show CDR1 as SEHNR and CDR2 as FQNEAQ (reference sequence). This CDR3 is built from 16 residues. The chain's CDR3 is CASSPGLARTYNEQFF. CDR3 in DNA: TGTGCCAGCAGCCCCGGACTAGCGAGAACCTACAATGAGCAGTTCTTC.

This clone turned up a few times. The J gene is TRBJ2-6, the V gene TRBV13; D uncertain. CDR1 and CDR2 from the germline V gene are PRHDT and FYEKMQ (reference sequence). The CDR3 has 16 amino acids. The V end lost 4 bases, the J end lost 0 bases, and 10 bases lay between the germline ends. CDR3 DNA sequence: TGTGCCAGCAGCTCCGAAAAAATCTCTGGGGCCAACGTCCTGACTTTC. This codes for CASSSEKISGANVLTF.

The chain joins TRBV2 to TRBJ1-2; D is unresolved. V dropped 2 bases and J dropped 8 bases, with 9 bases sitting between them. CDR1 is SNHLY, CDR2 FYNNEI, per germline. The CDR3 sequence is 12 residues long. The CDR3 sequence is CASSENRDGYTF. The CDR3 DNA reads TGTGCCAGCAGTGAAAACCGCGACGGCTACACCTTC.

The V gene is TRBV5-1, the J gene TRBJ2-2; D unclear. CDR3 length: 12 residues. Trimming shortened V by 2 bases and J by 2 bases, and 1 base separated the two germline ends. Germline V CDR1 and CDR2: SGHRS, YFSETQ. CDR3 loop: CASSLNTGELFF. In DNA form, the CDR3 reads TGCGCCAGCAGCTTAAACACCGGGGAGCTGTTTTTT.

The V call is TRBV7-8, the J call TRBJ2-3, with 11 bases that match TRBD2. Germline V lookup: CDR1 SGHVS, CDR2 FQNEAQ. V shed 0 bases, J shed 5 bases, and the junction held 7 bases outside the gene matches. CDR3 length: 17 residues. CDR3 in amino acids: CASSLALLGLAGDTQYF. As DNA, the CDR3 is TGTGCCAGCAGCTTAGCGCTTCTCGGACTAGCGGGAGATACGCAGTATTTT. Using reference TRBV7-8 and TRBJ2-3 for the parts outside the CDR3, the full variable domain is GAGVSQSPRYKVAKRGQDVALRCDPISGHVSLFWYQQALGQGPEFLTYFQNEAQLDKSGLPSDRFFAERPEGSVSTLKIQRTQQEDSAVYLCASSLALLGLAGDTQYFGPGTRLTVL.

The chain couples TRBV10-3 to TRBJ2-7; weak D call: TRBD2 (6 bases). Trimming stripped 10 bases from V and 5 bases from J, with 15 bases between. CDR1 ENHRY and CDR2 SYGVKD come from the germline V gene. The CDR3 sequence is 12 residues long. The CDR3 nucleotides read TGTGCCACCGCGGGACCTGCGGACGAGCAGTACTTC. Its protein is CATAGPADEQYF.

A note on this clone: One end of the junction is discordant with germline, which a read error may explain. The chain joins TRBV5-1 to TRBJ2-3, with 7 bases identical to TRBD2. This CDR3 contains 13 residues. CDR1 is SGHRS, CDR2 YFSETQ, per germline. The chain's CDR3 is CASSSSGTDTQYF. The CDR3 bases are TGCGCCAGCAGCTCTAGCGGCACGGATACGCAGTATTTT.

V usage is TRBV7-9 and J usage is TRBJ1-2; TRBD1 agrees at 10 bases. The germline CDR1 and CDR2 sequences are SEHNR and FQNEAQ (reference sequence). Trimming at V came to 6 bases and at J to 7 bases, leaving 11 bases not matched to a gene. The CDR3 runs to 15 residues. The CDR3 DNA is TGTGCCAGCAGTTACATGGGACAGGGGTACGGTGGCTACACCTTC. It specifies CASSYMGQGYGGYTF.

The chain combines TRBV7-2 with TRBJ2-7, with D perhaps given as TRBD1 or TRBD2 (5 bases each). The V gene's germline CDR1 is SGHTA and CDR2 FQGNSA. With 1 base removed from V and 0 bases from J, the gap between germline ends came to 10 bases. The CDR3 is made up of 15 amino acids. The CDR3 sequence: CASSLVGTDSYEQYF. DNA for the CDR3: TGTGCCAGCAGCTTAGTCGGGACGGACTCCTACGAGCAGTACTTC.

This clone was seen a few times. The genes are TRBV7-6 and TRBJ1-4; no clear D. V lost 1 base and J lost 10, with 16 bases in between. The V gene's germline CDR1 is SGHVS and CDR2 FNYEAQ. There are 15 residues in the CDR3. CDR3 protein: CASSLVAGREGKLFF. CDR3 in DNA: TGTGCCAGCAGCTTAGTAGCGGGGAGGGAAGGAAAACTGTTTTTT. The full variable domain, rest sourced from reference TRBV7-6 and TRBJ1-4, is GAGVSQSPRYKVTKRGQDVALRCDPISGHVSLYWYRQALGQGPEFLTYFNYEAQQDKSGLPNDRFSAERPEGSISTLTIQRTEQRDSAMYRCASSLVAGREGKLFFGSGTQLSVL.